The clone carrying this TCR beta chain was detected only once. The sample originates from a study of CD8 T cells in Susac syndrome. The study sequenced TCR beta in blood CD8+ and CD4+ T cells. Random hexamers primed reverse transcription of about 0.45 to 1 ug RNA. The method of amplification for TCR beta CDR3 was immunoSEQ multiplex PCR, covering 54 Vbeta and 13 Jbeta. TCRdb independently ran MiXCR on the immunoSEQ multiplex PCR reads; one entry per CDR3 protein. The sample has approximately 120,000 distinct CDR3 sequences; about 90% are singletons. The sequencing input was CD8+ T cells from PBMCs. The clonotype originates from a human donor with multiple sclerosis.

The CDR3 is CATSSRQNRHGLLFF. CDR3 in DNA: TGTGCCACCAGCTCTCGACAGAATCGGCACGGGCTGCTGTTTTTT. V is TRBV15 and J is TRBJ2-2; tentative D call: TRBD1 (5 bases). There are 15 residues in the CDR3. CDR1 is LNHNV and CDR2 is YYDKDF in the germline V gene (reference sequence). V was shortened by 5 bases and J by 13 bases, with 23 bases between the two germline ends.